This T cell receptor beta chain originates from a study of OX40 agonist ivuxolimab in advanced cancers. Produced via immunoSEQ multiplex PCR; TCRdb's table is partial and in-frame only. The table shows 90,000 to 100,000 clones, with approximately 88% occurring only once. About this clone itself: One end of the junction does not line up with germline, which may come from a read error.

Germline V gives CDR1 SSHAT, CDR2 FNYEAQ (reference sequence). This CDR3 is built from 14 residues. This material consisted of CD4+ or CD8+ T cells sorted from blood, taken in a trial of the OX40 agonist ivuxolimab. This receptor was identified in an adult with an advanced solid tumor such as melanoma, head and neck, liver or kidney cancer. The chain combines TRBV7-7 with TRBJ2-5, with D uncertain. CDR3 sequence: CASSPPGRAETQYF. CDR3 nucleotide sequence: TGTGCTAGCAGCCCTCCCGGCCGCGCAGAGACCCAGTACTTC.